The 8 T cell receptor beta chains reported below all come from one sample, sequenced in a study of identifying expanded T cells in peripheral blood. Method: immunoSEQ multiplex PCR; TCRdb's copy keeps in-frame clones and lacks some. In the table there are roughly 130,000 clones, approximately 86% of which are singletons. Sequencing input: blood. All receptors come from a person between 18 and 75 years old in good health.

The gene calls are TRBV7-9 and TRBJ1-1; no firm D call. This CDR3 is 12 amino acids long. V gave up 5 bases and J gave up 10 bases, with 14 bases separating them. The germline gives CDR1 SEHNR, CDR2 FQNEAQ (reference sequence). CDR3 nucleotides: TGTGCCAGCAGCCTCGACTTGGGTGGAGCTTTCTTT. This gives the protein CASSLDLGGAFF.

The rearrangement uses TRBV4-2 and TRBJ2-2; a possible D gene is TRBD2 (7 bases). The V end was cut by 4 bases, the J end by 3 bases, with 12 bases between. The CDR3 is 15 residues long. The V gene's germline CDR1 is LGHNA and CDR2 YNFKEQ. The CDR3 coding sequence is TGTGCCAGCAGCCGCCAAGGGGGGGACACCGGGGAGCTGTTTTTT. It translates to CASSRQGGDTGELFF.

V usage is TRBV5-1 and J usage is TRBJ2-1, with a possible D match to TRBD2 (7 bases). Trimming stripped 10 bases from V and 2 bases from J, with 28 bases between. Germline V gene lookup returns CDR1 SGHRS and CDR2 YFSETQ. The CDR3 totals 18 residues. The CDR3 region is CASWGGSPSGGPYNEQFF. For the CDR3, the DNA is TGCGCCTCCTGGGGGGGCAGTCCGTCGGGAGGCCCCTACAATGAGCAGTTCTTC.

The count of this clone is one. The chain is built from TRBV28 and TRBJ1-5; no firm D call. This CDR3 is 12 amino acids long. Germline assignment: CDR1 MDHEN and CDR2 SYDVKM. The V end was cut by 7 bases, the J end by 8 bases, with 12 bases between. In DNA form, the CDR3 reads TGTGCCAGCACCACAAATGTGGAGCCCCAGCATTTT. Protein: CASTTNVEPQHF.

This clone was observed a handful of times. The V gene is TRBV6-5, the J gene TRBJ2-2; no definite D call. V was trimmed by 4 bases and J by 0 bases, leaving 9 bases between them. CDR1 and CDR2 from the germline V gene are MNHEY and SVGAGI. This CDR3 has 15 residues. CDR3 bases: TGTGCCAGCAGTTTAAGAACCGCGAACACCGGGGAGCTGTTTTTT. It codes for CASSLRTANTGELFF.

This chain joins TRBV6-1 and TRBJ2-5; 7 bases are shared with TRBD2. J lost 1 base, V lost 3 bases, and 17 bases had no gene match. Germline assignment: CDR1 MNHNS and CDR2 SASEGT. The CDR3 has 19 amino acids. CDR3 residues: CASSETSPGGSPLQETQYF. The CDR3 region has the DNA TGTGCCAGCAGTGAGACCTCCCCCGGCGGGAGCCCACTCCAAGAGACCCAGTACTTC.

The genes are TRBV9 and TRBJ1-4; no firm D call. The V and J ends lost 4 bases and 8 bases respectively, with 12 bases between them. This CDR3 is 13 amino acids long. CDR1 and CDR2 from the germline V gene are SGDLS and YYNGEE. The CDR3 here is CASSPREDEKLFF. The CDR3 nucleotides are TGTGCCAGCAGCCCCCGTGAAGACGAAAAACTGTTTTTT.

This chain joins TRBV10-3 and TRBJ2-1; 10 bases are a match to TRBD2. The CDR3 loop spans 15 amino acids. Germline CDR1 reads ENHRY; CDR2 reads SYGVKD. With V trimmed by 4 bases and J by 3 bases, 3 bases remained unmatched. In DNA form, the CDR3 reads TGTGCCATCAGTGGGTCTAGCGGGAGCTACAATGAGCAGTTCTTC. It encodes CAISGSSGSYNEQFF.